The 6 T cell receptor beta chains below come from one sample, sequenced in a study of radiotherapy plus CTLA-4 blockade in lung cancer. Data came from immunoSEQ multiplex PCR; TCRdb stores just in-frame clones and leaves some out. The top ten hold just over 0.85% of the sample, which has 78,000 or so clones, more than 75% seen once. The sample in question was peripheral blood, obtained from a patient treated with radiotherapy plus ipilimumab. The receptors originated from a human donor with non-small cell lung cancer who had stable disease on radiotherapy plus ipilimumab.

This chain joins TRBV27 and TRBJ2-5; D is uncertain. The CDR3 is made up of 15 amino acids. The V gene lost 2 bases and the J gene lost 2 bases, with 12 bases spanning the gap. The V gene's germline CDR1 is MNHEY and CDR2 SMNVEV (reference sequence). This CDR3 reads CASSLNGPAQETQYF. The DNA of the CDR3 is TGTGCCAGCAGTTTAAACGGGCCAGCTCAAGAGACCCAGTACTTC.

The V gene is TRBV19, the J gene TRBJ1-1; possibly TRBD1 for D (6 bases). Germline-derived CDR1 and CDR2 are LNHDA and SQIVND (reference sequence). Trimming took off 5 bases at V and 0 bases at J, with 13 bases between the two ends. This CDR3 is built from 15 residues. Here the CDR3 reads CASSPRQELNTEAFF. The DNA for the CDR3 is TGTGCCAGTAGTCCCCGACAGGAGTTGAACACTGAAGCTTTCTTT.

The V gene is TRBV7-6, the J gene TRBJ2-5, with 8 bases matching TRBD2. J was trimmed by 4 bases and V by 5 bases; bases with no gene match: 12. The CDR3 spans 16 residues. Germline CDR1 and CDR2: SGHVS and FNYEAQ. The chain's CDR3 is CASSKGAGGWGETQYF. In DNA, the CDR3 is TGTGCCAGCAGCAAAGGGGCGGGAGGTTGGGGAGAGACCCAGTACTTC.

The rearrangement links TRBV27 to TRBJ2-2; D is ambiguous. Trimming cost V 6 bases and J 2 bases, with 13 bases left between them. Germline V gene lookup returns CDR1 MNHEY and CDR2 SMNVEV (reference sequence). The length of the CDR3 is 15 residues. CDR3 loop: CASSSLGGNTGELFF. The CDR3 DNA reads TGTGCCAGCAGCTCGTTGGGTGGTAACACCGGGGAGCTGTTTTTT.

J is TRBJ2-2 and V is TRBV4-1, with D unclear. Trimming took off 0 bases at V and 7 bases at J, with 6 bases between the two ends. The length of the CDR3 is 13 residues. The germline gives CDR1 MGHRA, CDR2 YSYEKL. CDR3 sequence reads: CASSQDGFGELFF. CDR3 DNA: TGCGCCAGCAGCCAAGATGGGTTCGGGGAGCTGTTTTTT.

V is TRBV5-6 and J is TRBJ2-7; tentative D call: TRBD1 (5 bases). The CDR3 spans 14 residues. With 1 base removed from V and 7 bases from J, the gap between germline ends came to 15 bases. Germline-derived CDR1 and CDR2 are SGHDT and YYEEEE. The CDR3 bases are TGTGCCAGCAGCTTGCTTACAGGAAGAGGAGAGCAGTACTTC. It translates to CASSLLTGRGEQYF.